The rows below give T cell receptor beta chains drawn from one sample of a study of blood T cell repertoires in COVID-19. The data were produced by immunoSEQ multiplex PCR, yet TCRdb's version contains in-frame clones alone and is incomplete. The sample has about 150,000 clones, 83% seen once. Specimen: peripheral blood. The source of these receptors is a woman older than 75 with acute or convalescent COVID-19. CDR3s include the opening cysteine and the closing phenylalanine or tryptophan. The D gene is left open where the match is weak. A row's size may be missing; if present it is once, few, many or a size class.

-	TRBV5-1	TRBD1	TRBJ1-1	TGCGCCAGCAGCTTGGGGGACAGTCGCACTGAAGCTTTCTTT	CASSLGDSRTEAFF
-	TRBV5-4	TRBD2	TRBJ2-3	TGTGCCAGCAGCCAGGGAACGGCGGGGGGGAGCACAGATACGCAGTATTTT	CASSQGTAGGSTDTQYF
-	TRBV7-2	-	TRBJ1-3	TGTGCCAGCAGCTTAGTTGTGGAGGGCCACACCATATATTTT	CASSLVVEGHTIYF
-	TRBV11-2	-	TRBJ2-3	TGTGCCAGCAGGCGCGTCAGCGTAGAGGATACGCAGTATTTT	CASRRVSVEDTQYF
-	TRBV10-3	-	TRBJ1-1	TGTGCCATCAGTGATGGGAGGCAGCACATGAACACTGAAGCTTTCTTT	CAISDGRQHMNTEAFF
-	TRBV19	TRBD2	TRBJ2-5	TGTGCCAGTAGTACCCTCGGGGGGGCTCGAGAGACCCAGTACTTC	CASSTLGGARETQYF
-	TRBV7-2	TRBD1	TRBJ1-5	TGTGCCAGCAGCAGGACCAGGGGGAGCAATCAGCCCCAGCATTTT	CASSRTRGSNQPQHF
once	TRBV19	-	TRBJ2-2	TGTGCCAGTAGTATCTCGAGTGTTACCGGGGAGCTGTTTTTT	CASSISSVTGELFF
-	TRBV5-1	-	TRBJ1-3	TGCGCCAGCAGCTTGAATGCAGGCGGGAAGTCTGGAAACACCATATATTTT	CASSLNAGGKSGNTIYF
-	TRBV6-5	-	TRBJ2-1	TGTGCCAGCAGTTACGGGGGGTACCAGTTCTTC	CASSYGGYQFF
once	TRBV3-1/TRBV3-2	TRBD1	TRBJ1-1	TGTGCCAGCAGTCGACAGGGTATGAACACTGAAGCTTTCTTT	CASSRQGMNTEAFF
once	TRBV3-1/TRBV3-2	-	TRBJ1-5	TGTGCCAGCAGCCTAAGCGGAAATCAGCCCCAGCATTTT	CASSLSGNQPQHF
once	TRBV6-5	-	TRBJ1-5	TGTGCCAGCAGGCAGGCTAATCAGCCCCAGCATTTT	CASRQANQPQHF
-	TRBV5-1	TRBD2	TRBJ2-5	TGCGCCAGCAGCTTGGCCGCGGGAGGGAGCGGGGAGACCCAGTACTTC	CASSLAAGGSGETQYF
-	TRBV4-3	-	TRBJ2-3	TGCGCCAGCAGCCGCCGCGTGTCCGAGACAGATACGCAGTATTTT	CASSRRVSETDTQYF
-	TRBV7-2	-	TRBJ1-5	TGTGCCAGCAGCACCGGGACAAGCCTAGGCAATCAGCCCCAGCATTTT	CASSTGTSLGNQPQHF
-	TRBV6-4	-	TRBJ2-7	TGTGCCAGCAGTCCACACGGTGGGCCCCTCTACGAGCAGTACTTC	CASSPHGGPLYEQYF
-	TRBV30	TRBD1	TRBJ2-7	TGTGCCTGGAGTGTATCGCGGACAGGGGCCTACGAGCAGTACTTC	CAWSVSRTGAYEQYF